The 19 T cell receptor gamma chains listed next were all sequenced from one sample in a study of gamma delta lymphoproliferative disorders and STAT genes. Genomic DNA from isolated PBMCs served as the sequencing template. TCRdb re-called clones from the multiplex PCR reads using CATT. In the table there are a few thousand gamma-chain clones, about 12% of which are singletons. The sample comprised blood. These receptors came from a human donor with gamma-delta T-cell large granular lymphocyte leukemia.

Note on this clone: The DNA is omitted, as the CDR3 cannot be located on it reliably, and the CDR3 follows TCRdb's listing. J gene calling gave no result, while the V gene is TRGV3. The CDR3 numbers 20 amino acids, ends counted. Germline values: CDR1 VTNTFY, CDR2 YDVSTARD (reference sequence). The CDR3 loop is CATWDRLIIIRNSLAVEQHF.

This clone was detected only a few times. The V call is TRGV10, the J call TRGJ1 or TRGJ2. TCRdb offers no J gene call, so here the DNA was matched to germline to obtain one. TRGV10 is identified as an open reading frame with a role that is uncertain. CDR3 length equals 11 residues. V lost 12 bases, J lost 0 bases, and 3 bases stayed unmatched. CDR3 sequence reads: CAAPNYYKKLF. CDR3 bases: TGTGCTGCCCCGAATTATTATAAGAAACTCTTT.

V gene TRGV11 combines with J gene TRGJ1 or TRGJ2. No J gene was available from TCRdb, and it was assigned here by a germline match of the DNA. TRGV11 is an ORF; its function is uncertain. The CDR3 length is 13 residues. V lost 7 bases to trimming and J lost 6 bases; unmatched junction nucleotides: 9. The chain's CDR3 is CACWIPPPYKKLF. Written as DNA, the CDR3 is TGTGCCTGCTGGATCCCACCCCCTTATAAGAAACTCTTT.

This clone has more than one count but fewer than ten. A single base separates this from a much larger clone, so it may be a read error. The chain uses TRGV4 and TRGJ1 or TRGJ2. Germline matching of the DNA provided the J gene here, since TCRdb leaves it blank. CDR1 EGSTGY and CDR2 YDSYTSSV come from the germline V gene. The CDR3 has 13 amino acids. CDR3 DNA: TGTGCCACCTGGGGTGGGCCGGGGTATAAGAAACTCTTT. As protein: CATWGGPGYKKLF.

This clone was seen repeatedly, ten times or more. The chain carries TRGV9 and TRGJ1 or TRGJ2. TCRdb records no J gene; here it was assigned by comparing the DNA to germline. With V trimmed by 0 bases and J by 11 bases, 4 bases remained unmatched. Germline V gives CDR1 GITISATS, CDR2 ISYDGTV (reference sequence). The CDR3 consists of 11 residues. The CDR3 protein is CALWEVYEKLF. Written as DNA, the CDR3 is TGTGCCTTGTGGGAGGTGTACGAGAAACTCTTT.

In this sample, this clone turned up many times. The chain is built from TRGV5 and TRGJ1 or TRGJ2. Since TCRdb gives no J gene, matching the DNA to germline was used here to assign it. CDR1 is VINAFY, CDR2 YDVSNSKD, per germline. The CDR3 covers 13 residues. V was clipped by 11 bases and J by 3 bases; unmatched bases: 13. The CDR3 nucleotides read TGTGCCAGGATCATAGCAGCTTATTATAAGAAACTCTTT. It encodes CARIIAAYYKKLF.

This clone was seen repeatedly, ten times or more. This chain joins TRGV8 and TRGJ1 or TRGJ2. The J gene was missing in TCRdb and was found by matching the end of the DNA to germline. CDR3 length: 12 amino acids. Germline V gene sequence: CDR1 VENAVY, CDR2 YDSYNSRV. After removal of 6 bases from V and 4 bases from J, the junction contained 6 bases not matched to a gene. The CDR3 loop is CATWPYYYKKLF. CDR3 nucleotides: TGTGCCACCTGGCCTTACTATTATAAGAAACTCTTT.

A few counts support this clone. The protein TCRdb gives is from a much larger clone and does not agree with this DNA's translation at residue 7, likely a read error; the protein shown here comes from the DNA. The chain uses TRGV3 and TRGJ1 or TRGJ2. TCRdb lists no J gene, so it was determined here by aligning the DNA to germline. The V segment lost 0 bases and the J segment 6 bases; nucleotides outside the gene matches: 2. Germline V gene sequence: CDR1 VTNTFY, CDR2 YDVSTARD (reference sequence). This CDR3 is built from 12 residues. The CDR3 reads CATWDRIYKKLF. The CDR3 DNA follows: TGTGCCACCTGGGACAGGATTTATAAGAAACTCTTT.

The sample holds a few counts of this clone. TCRdb's protein, taken from a much larger clone, differs from this DNA's translation at residue 11, likely owing to a read error; the protein displayed comes from the DNA. The rearrangement uses TRGV2 and TRGJP1. TCRdb does not report a J gene; here it was assigned by matching the DNA to germline references. This CDR3 is built from 17 residues. Germline assignment: CDR1 EGSNGY and CDR2 YDSYNSKV. V gave up 0 bases and J gave up 7 bases; unmatched junction bases: 14. Here the CDR3 reads CATWDGLSFANGWFKIF. Written as DNA, the CDR3 is TGTGCCACCTGGGACGGGCTCAGTTTTGCCAATGGTTGGTTCAAGATATTT.

This sequence joins TRGV1 and TRGJ1 or TRGJ2. Assignment of the J gene here rests on matching the DNA to germline, because TCRdb gives none. TRGV1 is noted as an ORF with a role that remains uncertain. Trimming took 0 bases from V and 5 from J; bases not matched to a gene: 13. The CDR3 covers 16 residues. CDR3 protein: CATWDRPSGLDYKKLF. The DNA of the CDR3 is TGTGCCACCTGGGACAGGCCTTCTGGGTTGGATTATAAGAAACTCTTT.

By share, this clone ranks as medium-sized. This chain links TRGV4 with TRGJ1 or TRGJ2. TCRdb supplies no J gene; here it was assigned by aligning the nucleotide sequence to germline. This CDR3 region has 14 residues. J lost 2 bases, V lost 4 bases, and 8 bases had no gene match. Germline V gives CDR1 EGSTGY, CDR2 YDSYTSSV. The CDR3 loop reads CATWEGGYYYKKLF. CDR3 coding DNA: TGTGCCACCTGGGAGGGCGGCTATTATTATAAGAAACTCTTT.

The J gene is TRGJ1 or TRGJ2, the V gene TRGV10. The J gene was missing in TCRdb and was found by matching the end of the DNA to germline. TRGV10 is assigned to the ORF class and has an uncertain function. The CDR3 is 17 residues long. With 8 bases clipped from V and 0 bases from J, the junction kept 17 bases outside the gene matches. The CDR3 DNA sequence: TGTGCTGCGTGGGCGCTCCTCCCCAGCTCGAATTATTATAAGAAACTCTTT. Residues: CAAWALLPSSNYYKKLF.

This clone is labeled as medium-sized. J is TRGJP1 and V is TRGV10. TCRdb leaves out the J gene; it was filled in here by matching the DNA to germline. Being an ORF, TRGV10 has a function that is uncertain. Trimming took 10 bases from V and 7 from J; bases not matched to a gene: 4. CDR3 length equals 11 residues. The CDR3 protein is CAASGGWFKIF. The CDR3 nucleotides are TGTGCTGCGTCCGGTGGTTGGTTCAAGATATTT.

A note on this clone: The amino acid sequence in TCRdb belongs to a much larger clone and departs from this DNA's translation at residue 6, likely a sequencing read error; the sequence shown is translated from the DNA. The V gene is TRGV10, the J gene TRGJP1. No J gene was available from TCRdb, and it was assigned here by a germline match of the DNA. TRGV10 is filed as an ORF, its function uncertain. This CDR3 contains 13 residues. The V gene end was trimmed by 8 bases and the J gene end by 5 bases; junction bases not matched to a gene: 6. The CDR3 bases are TGTGCTGCGTGGGATTATACTGGTTGGTTCAAGATATTT. Amino acids: CAAWDYTGWFKIF.

In its sample, this clone was seen many times. This CDR3 is CALWGPFYKKLF. DNA for the CDR3: TGTGCCTTGTGGGGGCCTTTTTATAAGAAACTCTTT. The chain joins TRGV9 to TRGJ1 or TRGJ2. The J gene comes from matching the DNA to germline here; TCRdb lacks it. With 5 bases clipped from V and 6 bases from J, the junction kept 7 bases outside the gene matches. The CDR3 is 12 amino acids. In germline, CDR1 is GITISATS, CDR2 ISYDGTV (reference sequence).

This clone is deemed medium-sized. Other DNA sequences of this sample code for an identical CDR3. The chain couples TRGV10 to TRGJ1 or TRGJ2. No J gene is reported in TCRdb; it was inferred here by comparing the DNA with germline. TRGV10 carries the ORF label, with uncertain function. V lost 8 bases, J lost 2 bases, and 13 bases stayed unmatched. The CDR3 runs to 15 residues. CDR3 sequence: CAAWAKMTHYYKKLF. The CDR3 region has the DNA TGTGCTGCGTGGGCCAAAATGACCCATTATTATAAGAAACTCTTT.

This clone has only a few counts. CDR3 sequence: CAAWDLQHLKKLF. The CDR3 DNA is TGTGCTGCGTGGGATTTGCAACACCTTAAGAAACTCTTT. This chain uses TRGV10 with TRGJ1 or TRGJ2. The J gene was missing in TCRdb and was found by matching the end of the DNA to germline. TRGV10 is labeled an ORF, and its function is uncertain. J lost 9 bases, V lost 8 bases, and 14 bases had no gene match. CDR3 length: 13 residues.

This clone ranks as medium-sized. This chain uses TRGV4 with TRGJP1. No J segment appears in TCRdb, so it was assigned here by matching the sequence to germline. The CDR3 extends over 16 amino acids. The germline V gene encodes CDR1 EGSTGY and CDR2 YDSYTSSV. J lost 0 bases, V lost 3 bases, and 7 bases had no gene match. The CDR3 DNA follows: TGTGCCACCTGGGATACGAGGTATACCACTGGTTGGTTCAAGATATTT. This encodes CATWDTRYTTGWFKIF.

For this clone: Since a much larger clone is just one base distant, this may be a read error. The chain uses TRGV2 and TRGJP2. TCRdb lists no J gene, so it was determined here by aligning the DNA to germline. CDR3 size: 19 residues. CDR1 EGSNGY and CDR2 YDSYNSKV come from the germline V gene. Germline trimming cut 0 bases from V and 9 bases from J; bases unmatched to any gene: 22. The CDR3 is CATWDGQLGSPFTYWIKTF. CDR3 coding DNA: TGTGCCACCTGGGACGGGCAATTAGGATCCCCCTTCACCTATTGGATCAAGACGTTT.